The rows below give T cell receptor beta chains drawn from one sample of a study of beta chain features in type 1 diabetes. TCRdb keeps only in-frame clones here, not all; method: immunoSEQ multiplex PCR. The table records fewer than 300,000 clones, around 21% of them present only once. Specimen: naive CD4+ T cells from blood. Receptors were obtained from a woman between 40 and 50 years old with type 1 diabetes. The CDR3 runs from the conserved cysteine through the conserved F or W. D genes are given only for firm matches. Where a row states a size, it is once, few, many or the class of an expanded clone; other rows omit it.

size | D | length | J | V | DNA | CDR3
few | TRBD1 | 16 | TRBJ1-2 | TRBV12-5 | TGTGCTAGTGGTTTGGATAGGGACAGGGAGAACTATGGCTACACCTTC | CASGLDRDRENYGYTF
few | . | 14 | TRBJ1-4 | TRBV4-1 | TGCGCCAGCAGCCGAAGACAGCTTAATGAAAAACTGTTTTTT | CASSRRQLNEKLFF
. | TRBD1 | 13 | TRBJ1-2 | TRBV13 | TGTGCCAGCAGCTTCCGACAGGGTGGAGGCTACACCTTC | CASSFRQGGGYTF
. | . | 12 | TRBJ2-7 | TRBV15 | TGTGCCACCAGTTCAGCGTTGGGCGAGCAGTACTTC | CATSSALGEQYF
few | . | 13 | TRBJ2-5 | TRBV5-4 | TGTGCCAGCAGCTTGAAAGGGGAAGAGACCCAGTACTTC | CASSLKGEETQYF
. | . | 14 | TRBJ2-1 | TRBV6-6 | TGTGCCAGCAGCCATGGGGGGAACAACAATGAGCAGTTCTTC | CASSHGGNNNEQFF
few | . | 15 | TRBJ1-1 | TRBV29-1 | TGCAGCGTTGAAGGAGCATTGAGAGGATTTGCTGAAGCTTTCTTT | CSVEGALRGFAEAFF
. | TRBD1 | 14 | TRBJ2-5 | TRBV29-1 | TGCAGCGTTTTGAGCAGGGGGCTAGTGGAGACCCAGTACTTC | CSVLSRGLVETQYF
. | TRBD2 | 14 | TRBJ2-1 | TRBV9 | TGTGCCAGCAGCCTCGCCGGGACTATCTATGAGCAGTTCTTC | CASSLAGTIYEQFF
. | TRBD1 | 16 | TRBJ1-1 | TRBV28 | TGTGCCAGCAGGTTTTCGGCCGGGACAGGGGCCACTGAAGCTTTCTTT | CASRFSAGTGATEAFF
few | TRBD1 | 15 | TRBJ1-6 | TRBV9 | TGTGCCAGCAGCGTAGGGGAGACAGGGGTTTCACCCCTCCACTTT | CASSVGETGVSPLHF
. | TRBD2 | 16 | TRBJ2-1 | TRBV27 | TGTGCCAGCAGTCGAAGACTAGCGGGAGGGTTGGGTGAGCAGTTCTTC | CASSRRLAGGLGEQFF
few | TRBD1 | 15 | TRBJ1-6 | TRBV4-3 | TGCGCCAGCAGCCTGAGGACAGGGACCAATTCACCCCTCCACTTT | CASSLRTGTNSPLHF
. | . | 14 | TRBJ1-1 | TRBV9 | TGTGCCAGCAGCGAACAGGGATGGTCCACTGAAGCTTTCTTT | CASSEQGWSTEAFF
. | . | 14 | TRBJ1-1 | TRBV5-1 | TGCGCCAGCAGCTTGGACGGAAGAGGTACTGAAGCTTTCTTT | CASSLDGRGTEAFF